Sequencing of this TCR beta chain was carried out in a study of cytotoxic CD8 clonotypes in ibrutinib-treated CLL. Study background: The subjects consisted of roughly 12 relapsed/refractory and fewer than 16 treatment-naive individuals, with approximately 17 IGHV unmutated. Patients gave response samples after a median roughly 11 months of treatment, range 6 to 36.

Generated by immunoSEQ multiplex PCR, the TCRdb table keeps only in-frame clones and is missing some. The table records roughly 250,000 clones, 70% of them present only once. Germline CDR1 ENHRY, CDR2 SYGVKD. The CDR3 sequence is 19 residues long. V shed 11 bases, J shed 4 bases, and the junction held 24 bases outside the gene matches. Turning to this clone: The antigen is not known.

Study-level results: Investigators sampled sustained-remission and progressing patients at differing times. Clonality at baseline surpassed age-matched healthy donors and tracked circulating CD8+ T-cell counts.

The sample was PBMCs, taken after 24 months of ibrutinib treatment. The source of this sequence is a human donor with chronic lymphocytic leukemia. The chain couples TRBV10-3 to TRBJ2-2; TRBD1 matches 8 bases. The CDR3 loop is CASSLGTGGLSPVTGELFF. The CDR3 nucleotides read TGTGCCTCATCCCTAGGGACAGGAGGTCTTTCACCGGTCACCGGGGAGCTGTTTTTT.